The 6 T cell receptor beta chains in this list originate from one sample, sequenced in a study of CD8 T cells in ankylosing spondylitis. TCRdb redid the calling of the 5' RACE reads with MiXCR, one entry per CDR3 protein. The sample has 380,000 or so distinct CDR3 sequences; roughly 22% are singletons. Sequenced sample: blood, either unsorted or a sorted T cell fraction (not recorded which). The receptors shown here come from a male donor with ankylosing spondylitis or in good health (not recorded which).

The genes are TRBV7-8 and TRBJ2-5; D ambiguous. CDR1 is SGHVS, CDR2 FQNEAQ, per germline. CDR3 length equals 16 residues. Trimming left V 1 base short and J 5 bases short, with 17 bases between. This CDR3 reads CASSLEPTSVRETQYF. The CDR3 nucleotides are TGTGCCAGCAGCTTAGAACCGACCAGCGTGAGGGAGACCCAGTACTTC.

This clonotype has just a few counts. The V call is TRBV4-1, the J call TRBJ2-2; TRBD2 matches at 9 bases. V shed 4 bases and J 6 bases; nucleotides not matched to a gene: 12. Germline V lookup: CDR1 MGHRA, CDR2 YSYEKL. The CDR3 spans 17 residues. CDR3 in amino acids: CASSPLGGLALSGELFF. CDR3 DNA sequence: TGCGCCAGCAGCCCTCTGGGGGGACTAGCTCTCTCCGGGGAGCTGTTTTTT.

The chain is built from TRBV9 and TRBJ2-1; D might be TRBD1 or TRBD2, each matching 5 bases. Germline V CDR1 and CDR2: SGDLS, YYNGEE. This CDR3 contains 15 residues. V was trimmed by 0 bases and J by 8 bases, leaving 15 bases between them. The CDR3, as DNA: TGTGCCAGCAGCGTAGAGGGGACGCCTAGACATGAGCAGTTCTTC. It codes for CASSVEGTPRHEQFF. The complete variable domain, with remaining parts taken from reference TRBV9 and TRBJ2-1, reads DSGVTQTPKHLITATGQRVTLRCSPRSGDLSVYWYQQSLDQGLQFLIQYYNGEERAKGNILERFSAQQFPDLHSELNLSSLELGDSALYFCASSVEGTPRHEQFFGPGTRLTVL.

This clonotype was seen a handful of times. The chain combines TRBV7-9 with TRBJ2-7; the D is unclear. Trimming removed 8 bases at V and 2 bases at J, with 16 bases between. The CDR3 has 14 residues. The germline V gene encodes CDR1 SEHNR and CDR2 FQNEAQ (reference sequence). Here the CDR3 reads CASVTSPLAYEQYF. The DNA of the CDR3 is TGTGCCAGCGTAACCTCGCCTTTAGCCTACGAGCAGTACTTC.

This chain uses TRBV6-5 with TRBJ2-1, with D tentatively TRBD2 (6 bases). There are 16 residues in the CDR3. Deletions cut 3 bases from V and 7 bases from J, with 19 bases between. Germline V CDR1 and CDR2: MNHEY, SVGAGI. The CDR3 sequence: CASSYSPGEVWNEQFF. CDR3 nucleotide sequence: TGTGCCAGCAGTTATAGCCCGGGAGAAGTTTGGAATGAGCAGTTCTTC.

This clonotype appeared a few times. The genes are TRBV12-3 or TRBV12-4 and TRBJ2-3; a possible D gene is TRBD2 (5 bases). The V end lost 6 bases, the J end lost 1 base, and 11 bases lay between the germline ends. This CDR3 comprises 14 residues. The CDR3 protein is CASRPILGTDTQYF. The DNA for the CDR3 is TGTGCCAGCAGACCTATACTAGGCACAGATACGCAGTATTTT.